The clone carrying this TCR beta chain has more than one count but fewer than ten. A read error may account for a junction end that differs from germline. The record originates from a study of regulatory T cells in long-lasting Graves disease. According to the study, TCR beta libraries were built with iRepertoire HTBI primers and CDR3-region Arm-PCR. TCRdb reprocessed the multiplex PCR reads via MiXCR and lists one record per CDR3 protein. The sample records roughly 400,000 distinct CDR3 sequences, about 16% being singletons. As to time point: newly diagnosed GD, antithyroid drugs for less than 3 months. The TCR library was made from RNA that had been extracted from PBMCs in TRIzol. The germline CDR1 and CDR2 sequences are SNHLY and FYNNEI. The CDR3 sequence is 14 residues long. These records were also assigned to another study, of T cells in Graves' hyperthyroidism and ophthalmopathy.

This TCR derives from a woman under 30 with Graves disease. Specimen: peripheral blood mononuclear cells (PBMCs), collected at new diagnosis, from a patient treated with antithyroid drugs. This chain uses TRBV2 with TRBJ2-7; 12 bases align to TRBD2. DNA for the CDR3: TGTGCCTGCAGTGTTAGGACTAGCGGGAACGAGCAGTACTTC. It specifies CACSVRTSGNEQYF.